These 7 T cell receptor beta chains were all obtained from the same sample, sequenced in a study of cytotoxic CD8 clonotypes in ibrutinib-treated CLL. TCRdb keeps only in-frame clones here, not all; method: immunoSEQ multiplex PCR. This table holds some 10,000 clones, about 81% found once. The material was PBMCs, obtained at disease progression, from a patient treated with ibrutinib. The receptors originated from a human donor with chronic lymphocytic leukemia.

The J gene is TRBJ2-3, the V gene TRBV6-5; no clear D. With 7 bases removed from V and 5 bases from J, the gap between germline ends came to 19 bases. CDR1 is MNHEY and CDR2 is SVGAGI in the germline V gene. The CDR3 runs 15 residues. The DNA for the CDR3 is TGTGCCAGCAATTATAAACGCACCGACCGAGATACGCAGTATTTT. It translates to CASNYKRTDRDTQYF.

This clone was picked up a small number of times. The rearrangement links TRBV25-1 to TRBJ1-2, with 8 bases aligning to TRBD1. This CDR3 region has 14 residues. Germline loops: CDR1 MGHDK, CDR2 SYGVNS. The junction had 4 bases not matched to a gene; V was cut back by 3 bases and J by 4 bases. The CDR3 loop reads CASSDLDRAYGYTF. The CDR3 coding sequence is TGTGCCAGCAGTGACCTGGACAGGGCCTATGGCTACACCTTC.

The chain recombines TRBV6-5 with TRBJ2-5; 9 bases line up with TRBD1. Germline-derived CDR1 and CDR2 are MNHEY and SVGAGI. J lost 7 bases, V lost 6 bases, and 6 bases had no gene match. This CDR3 contains 13 residues. The DNA for the CDR3 is TGTGCCAGCAGCCCCGACAGGGGGGCGACCCAGTACTTC. Translating gives CASSPDRGATQYF.

The chain joins TRBV6-6 to TRBJ2-7; no clear D. Trimming stripped 8 bases from V and 0 bases from J, with 8 bases between. The CDR3 has 12 residues. Germline CDR1 MNHNY, CDR2 SVGAGI (reference sequence). CDR3 nucleotides: TGTGCCAGCCTGCGGACCTCCTACGAGCAGTACTTC. Protein: CASLRTSYEQYF.

This chain links TRBV7-8 with TRBJ2-1; 14 bases align to TRBD2. CDR1 is SGHVS, CDR2 FQNEAQ, per germline. V shed 4 bases and J 0 bases; nucleotides not matched to a gene: 8. This CDR3 is 19 amino acids long. CDR3 in DNA: TGTGCCAGCAGCTGGACGGGACTAGCGGGAGACAGCTCCTACAATGAGCAGTTCTTC. Translated: CASSWTGLAGDSSYNEQFF.

The V call is TRBV10-2, the J call TRBJ1-2; D perhaps matches TRBD1 (5 bases). Germline CDR1 WSHSY, CDR2 SAAADI. This CDR3 contains 13 residues. Trimming took 10 bases from V and 3 from J, leaving 15 bases between them. The CDR3 bases are TGCGCCACCCGGGACCGGCGGGACTATGGCTACACCTTC. This translates into CATRDRRDYGYTF.

The rearrangement links TRBV11-1 to TRBJ2-5; unclear D gene. This CDR3 has 15 residues. The germline V and J ends were trimmed by 2 bases and 5 bases, with 15 bases remaining between them. CDR1 and CDR2 (germline): SGHAT, FQDESV (reference sequence). This CDR3 reads CASSLSPANGETQYF. The DNA of the CDR3 is TGTGCCAGCAGCTTATCCCCGGCAAACGGGGAGACCCAGTACTTC.